A single sample gave rise to the 21 T cell receptor beta chains below, sequenced in a study of glioma-infiltrating T cells after dendritic cell vaccination. Here immunoSEQ multiplex PCR was the method, and the copy in TCRdb shows in-frame clones only, minus some. Of 85,000 to 95,000 clones listed, around 84% were seen once; the top ten hold 15% to 18%. Sequenced here: blood, sampled before dendritic cell vaccination. These receptors all stem from a human donor with glioblastoma.

The V gene is TRBV11-2, the J gene TRBJ2-3; 9 bases match TRBD1. There are 15 residues in the CDR3. CDR1 and CDR2 from the germline V gene are SGHAT and FQNNGV. Germline trimming cut 1 base from V and 2 bases from J; bases unmatched to any gene: 1. This chain's CDR3 is CASSLGDRDTDTQYF. The DNA for the CDR3 is TGTGCCAGCAGCTTAGGGGACAGGGACACAGATACGCAGTATTTT.

The rearrangement links TRBV6-4 to TRBJ2-2; 7 bases map to TRBD1. Germline loops: CDR1 MRHNA, CDR2 SNTAGT. CDR3 length: 14 residues. V lost 11 bases, J lost 1 base, and 7 bases stayed unmatched. Here the CDR3 DNA reads TGTGCCGGCACCCGGACAGGGAACACCGGGGAGCTGTTTTTT. Protein product: CAGTRTGNTGELFF.

The chain joins TRBV4-3 to TRBJ1-2; 9 nucleotides match TRBD1. Germline CDR1 LGHNA, CDR2 YSLEER. With V trimmed by 3 bases and J by 8 bases, 4 bases remained unmatched. The length of the CDR3 is 13 residues. The CDR3 coding sequence is TGCGCCAGCAGCCACAGGACAGGGGAAGGCTACACCTTC. Its protein is CASSHRTGEGYTF.

The table lists this clone with a few counts. This chain joins TRBV6-4 and TRBJ2-7, with D possibly TRBD1 on 5 matching bases. Germline V lookup: CDR1 MRHNA, CDR2 SNTAGT. CDR3 length: 13 residues. V was clipped by 5 bases and J by 0 bases, with 8 bases between them. This chain's CDR3 is CASSPDSSYEQYF. The CDR3 DNA sequence: TGTGCCAGCAGTCCCGACAGCTCCTACGAGCAGTACTTC.

V usage is TRBV7-9 and J usage is TRBJ1-1; TRBD1 agrees at 7 bases. Germline CDR1 is SEHNR and CDR2 is FQNEAQ (reference sequence). The length of the CDR3 is 15 residues. The CDR3 coding sequence is TGTGCGTGTGAAGACCAGGGGGTGCCGGGCACTGAAGCTTTCTTT. Amino acids: CACEDQGVPGTEAFF.

V gene TRBV25-1 combines with J gene TRBJ1-4; unclear D gene. V lost 4 bases to trimming and J lost 3 bases, with 12 bases between them. Germline CDR1 reads MGHDK; CDR2 reads SYGVNS. CDR3 length: 15 amino acids. The CDR3 region has the DNA TGTGCCAGCAGTGGGGCGGGGAGGGCTAATGAAAAACTGTTTTTT. Translation: CASSGAGRANEKLFF.

V usage is TRBV29-1 and J usage is TRBJ1-1; D unclear. Trimming shortened V by 4 bases and J by 7 bases, and 7 bases separated the two germline ends. The CDR3 loop spans 10 amino acids. Germline V gives CDR1 SQVTM, CDR2 ANQGSEA. CDR3 DNA sequence: TGCAGCGTTGGAACAAGTGAAGCTTTCTTT. It encodes CSVGTSEAFF.

The rearrangement joins TRBV29-1 to TRBJ1-2; D remains ambiguous. This CDR3 region has 14 residues. Trimming took off 3 bases at V and 8 bases at J, with 19 bases between the two ends. CDR1 is SQVTM, CDR2 ANQGSEA, per germline. The CDR3 region has the DNA TGCAGCGTTGATTATCAGGAGGATTTGGGGGGCTACACCTTC. The encoded protein is CSVDYQEDLGGYTF.

The chain combines TRBV7-2 with TRBJ2-7; 9 positions agree with TRBD2. The CDR3 runs to 14 residues. Per the germline V gene, CDR1 is SGHTA and CDR2 is FQGNSA. J gave up 6 bases and V 0 bases, and 3 bases lay outside the gene matches. CDR3 in amino acids: CASSLAGTSFEQYF. In DNA, the CDR3 is TGTGCCAGCAGCTTAGCAGGGACTAGCTTCGAGCAGTACTTC.

This chain links TRBV27 with TRBJ1-1; TRBD1 matches 8 bases. This CDR3 spans 14 amino acids. V was clipped by 7 bases and J by 7 bases; unmatched bases: 11. Germline values: CDR1 MNHEY, CDR2 SMNVEV (reference sequence). The CDR3 reads CASNTIGTGSEAFF. DNA for the CDR3: TGTGCCAGCAATACGATCGGGACAGGCAGTGAAGCTTTCTTT.

The chain carries TRBV5-6 and TRBJ2-3; no firm D call. The CDR3 consists of 15 residues. Germline CDR1 reads SGHDT; CDR2 reads YYEEEE. With 1 base removed from V and 2 bases from J, the gap between germline ends came to 11 bases. CDR3 nucleotide sequence: TGTGCCAGCAGCTTGAGGCGGCGGCTCACAGATACGCAGTATTTT. Protein sequence: CASSLRRRLTDTQYF.

The table lists this clone with a count of one. The genes are TRBV4-1 and TRBJ2-7, with 7 nucleotides matching TRBD2. The germline V gene encodes CDR1 MGHRA and CDR2 YSYEKL. The CDR3 has 14 amino acids. V shed 0 bases, J shed 7 bases, and the junction held 6 bases outside the gene matches. The CDR3 is CASSQEGGFQEQYF. In DNA form, the CDR3 reads TGCGCCAGCAGCCAAGAGGGGGGGTTTCAGGAGCAGTACTTC.

CDR3 nucleotides: TGCAGCGTTGGTCCTAGCGGGAGGGCCAATGAGCAGTACTTC. As protein: CSVGPSGRANEQYF. The V and J genes are TRBV29-1 and TRBJ2-7; 12 bases agree with TRBD2. Trimming at V came to 4 bases and at J to 7 bases, leaving 8 bases not matched to a gene. Germline V gene sequence: CDR1 SQVTM, CDR2 ANQGSEA. This CDR3 is built from 14 residues.

This clone was counted only a few times. The V and J genes are TRBV10-3 and TRBJ1-5; D call uncertain. CDR1 is ENHRY, CDR2 SYGVKD, per germline. The V end lost 0 bases, the J end lost 3 bases, and 12 bases lay between the germline ends. There are 16 residues in the CDR3. The CDR3 protein is CAISESSAGYNQPQHF. CDR3 sequence (DNA): TGTGCCATCAGTGAGTCTTCCGCAGGTTACAATCAGCCCCAGCATTTT.

V usage is TRBV5-4 and J usage is TRBJ2-5; 11 bases are shared with TRBD2. The germline gives CDR1 SGHNT, CDR2 YYREEE (reference sequence). This CDR3 has 16 residues. The trim removed 1 base at V and 4 bases at J, leaving 6 bases unmatched. Here the CDR3 DNA reads TGTGCCAGCAGCTTGTGGCTAGCGGGAGGCGGAGAGACCCAGTACTTC. This encodes CASSLWLAGGGETQYF.

A few counts support this clone. The chain combines TRBV2 with TRBJ2-7, with D possibly matching TRBD1 (5 bases). Germline V gene data show CDR1 as SNHLY and CDR2 as FYNNEI. This CDR3 has 12 amino acids. Trimming pared 4 bases from V and 4 bases from J, leaving 8 bases between. CDR3 loop: CASSAGSYEQYF. The CDR3 region has the DNA TGTGCCAGCAGTGCAGGGTCGTACGAGCAGTACTTC.

This rearrangement joins TRBV7-8 to TRBJ2-7; 7 bases agree with TRBD1. The CDR3 is made up of 14 amino acids. Looked up from germline, CDR1 is SGHVS and CDR2 is FQNEAQ. With 2 bases clipped from V and 5 bases from J, the junction kept 6 bases outside the gene matches. The CDR3 spells CASSLTGAGDEQYF. CDR3 nucleotides: TGTGCCAGCAGCTTAACAGGGGCCGGGGACGAGCAGTACTTC.

This chain links TRBV27 with TRBJ2-1, with 8 bases aligning to TRBD1. The V gene's germline CDR1 is MNHEY and CDR2 SMNVEV (reference sequence). Germline trimming cut 1 base from V and 9 bases from J; bases unmatched to any gene: 5. The CDR3 has 14 residues. The CDR3 here is CASSLWTGSSEQFF. The DNA of the CDR3 is TGTGCCAGCAGTTTATGGACAGGGAGTAGTGAGCAGTTCTTC.

CDR3 DNA sequence: TGCGCCAGCAGCCAAGGACCGGGACAGGGTACTGAAGCTTTCTTT. Residues: CASSQGPGQGTEAFF. The chain recombines TRBV4-1 with TRBJ1-1; TRBD1 aligns across 9 bases. Germline CDR1 is MGHRA and CDR2 is YSYEKL. The CDR3 runs 15 residues. V trimming: 1 base; J trimming: 5 bases; junction bases outside the gene matches: 5.

This chain uses TRBV5-1 with TRBJ2-2, with TRBD1 matching 9 bases. Trimming cost V 4 bases and J 4 bases; bases outside gene matches: 5. From germline, CDR1 is SGHRS and CDR2 YFSETQ. The CDR3 is 15 residues long. In nucleotides, the CDR3 is TGCGCCAGCAGCCCCCTGACAGGGGGCACCGGGGAGCTGTTTTTT. Its translation: CASSPLTGGTGELFF. The complete variable domain, with remaining parts taken from reference TRBV5-1 and TRBJ2-2, reads KAGVTQTPRYLIKTRGQQVTLSCSPISGHRSVSWYQQTPGQGLQFLFEYFSETQRNKGNFPGRFSGRQFSNSRSEMNVSTLELGDSALYLCASSPLTGGTGELFFGEGSRLTVL.

The CDR3 DNA sequence: TGTGCCAGCAGCGCAGTGACAGGGTTCAACTATGGCTACACCTTC. This translates into CASSAVTGFNYGYTF. The V gene is TRBV9, the J gene TRBJ1-2; 7 bases agree with TRBD1. The CDR3 runs to 15 residues. CDR1 is SGDLS and CDR2 is YYNGEE in the germline V gene. V shed 3 bases, J shed 2 bases, and the junction held 7 bases outside the gene matches.